This T cell receptor beta chain was obtained from a study of vaccination and CD4 T cells after COVID-19. Study-wide background: Convalescent donors: six male, four female; seven Caucasian, two Asian, one multiracial, two Hispanic. The study collected post-vaccine samples a median approximately 70 days after dose two, with a range of 14 to 241.

Sequence data for DNA of cultured CD4+ T cells were generated by the Oncomine TCR Beta short-read assay. Extraction of genomic DNA was performed on cultured CD4+ T cells. TCRdb itself ran the PCR reads through MiXCR, one entry per CDR3 protein. This table holds some 20,000 distinct CDR3 sequences, approximately 50% found once. Treatment described: roughly 10-day PBMC culture with coronavirus spike peptide pools or control peptides (ViraFEST assay). IL-2 at 10 IU/ml and peptide pools at approximately 9.6 ug/ml were added to PBMCs cultured at over 1.5 million per well. Germline V gene data show CDR1 as LGHNA and CDR2 as YNFKEQ. V lost 6 bases to trimming and J lost 12 bases; unmatched junction nucleotides: 5. The CDR3 has 12 amino acids. To note about this clonotype: The antigen remains unidentified.

Source material: cultured CD4+ T cells from blood. The chain couples TRBV4-2 to TRBJ2-3; TRBD2 aligns across 11 bases. The TCR originated in a human donor with COVID-19. This CDR3 is CASRPSGGQQYF. CDR3 in DNA: TGTGCCAGCAGGCCTAGCGGGGGGCAACAGTATTTT.